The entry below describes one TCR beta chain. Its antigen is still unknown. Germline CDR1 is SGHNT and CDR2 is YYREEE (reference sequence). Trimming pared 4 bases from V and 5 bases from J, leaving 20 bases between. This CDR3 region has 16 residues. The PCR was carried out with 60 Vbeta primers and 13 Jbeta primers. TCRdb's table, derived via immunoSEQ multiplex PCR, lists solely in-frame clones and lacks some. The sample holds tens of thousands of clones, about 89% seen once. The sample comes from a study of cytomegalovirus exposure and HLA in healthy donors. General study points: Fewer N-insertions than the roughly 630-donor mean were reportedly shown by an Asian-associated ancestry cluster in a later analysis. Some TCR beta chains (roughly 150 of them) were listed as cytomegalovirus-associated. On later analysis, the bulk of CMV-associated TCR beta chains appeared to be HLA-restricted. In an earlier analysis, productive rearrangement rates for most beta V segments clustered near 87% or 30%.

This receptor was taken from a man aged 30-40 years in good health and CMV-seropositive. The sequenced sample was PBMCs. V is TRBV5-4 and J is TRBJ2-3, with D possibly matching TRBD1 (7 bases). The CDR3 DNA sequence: TGTGCCAGCAGCCCCGGGAAGGGGGCGGGAAGAGATACGCAGTATTTT. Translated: CASSPGKGAGRDTQYF.